This T cell receptor (beta chain) was captured by sequencing in a study of T cells in Graves' hyperthyroidism and ophthalmopathy. V lost 1 base, J lost 4 bases, and 11 bases lay in between. Per germline, CDR1 KGHSH and CDR2 LQKENI. This CDR3 spans 15 amino acids. RNA transcripts provided the source from which TCR beta CDR3 regions were amplified. During a first-round RT-PCR of the TCR CDR3, the HTBI primer set was used. TCRdb independently ran MiXCR on the multiplex PCR reads; one entry per CDR3 protein. The data hold hundreds of thousands of distinct CDR3 sequences, with about 15% observed a single time. This clonotype showed up many times.

Source material: blood. The V and J genes are TRBV18 and TRBJ1-5; D may be TRBD1 (5 bases). The receptor's source is a man between 18 and 29 years old with Graves' ophthalmopathy. CDR3 DNA: TGTGCCAGCTCACCACGGGGCAGGGTGAATCAGCCCCAGCATTTT. It codes for CASSPRGRVNQPQHF. The full variable domain, in which reference TRBV18 and TRBJ1-5 provide the parts outside the CDR3, is NAGVMQNPRHLVRRRGQEARLRCSPMKGHSHVYWYRQLPEEGLKFMVYLQKENIIDESGMPKERFSAEFPKEGPSILRIQQVVRGDSAAYFCASSPRGRVNQPQHFGDGTRLSIL.